This T cell receptor (beta chain) was found in a study of blood T cell repertoires in COVID-19. From germline, CDR1 is LGHDT and CDR2 YNNKEL (reference sequence). Trimming took 1 base from V and 4 from J; bases not matched to a gene: 5. This CDR3 spans 15 amino acids. Repertoires were generated with immunoSEQ multiplex PCR, while TCRdb's copy carries only in-frame clones and drops some. The data show around 63,000 clones, with about nine tenths seen just once and 1% to 1.5% held by the top ten. The chain has TRBV3-1 (or the pseudogene TRBV3-2) and TRBJ1-2; TRBD1 matches at 8 bases. The sample was peripheral blood. This TCR derives from a woman older than 75 with acute or convalescent COVID-19. CDR3 sequence (DNA): TGTGCCAGCAGCCAAGGTTGGGACAGGACCTATGGCTACACCTTC. Translating gives CASSQGWDRTYGYTF.